Listed below are T cell receptor beta chains from one sample, sequenced in a study of shared clonotypes between healthy human individuals. Profiled with immunoSEQ multiplex PCR; TCRdb holds only in-frame clones, not every one. Seen here are some 2.1 million clones, just under 95% observed once, and the top ten hold 1.5% to 2%. The sample was naive CD8+ T cells from PBMCs. The receptors were sampled from a man aged 18 to 29 in good health. Some clones in this sample may be carry-over from other donors' samples. CDR3s include the opening cysteine and the closing phenylalanine or tryptophan. The D gene is left open where the match is weak. Clone sizes are given selectively: once, few, many, or a class where the clone is expanded.

abundance: NA; j_gene: TRBJ1-1; v_gene: TRBV6-1; d_gene: NA; CDR3aa: CASSEGMNTEAFF; CDR3nt: TGTGCCAGCAGTGAAGGTATGAACACTGAAGCTTTCTTT
abundance: NA; j_gene: TRBJ2-2; v_gene: TRBV11-2; d_gene: TRBD1; CDR3aa: CASRTRPRTGDTGELFF; CDR3nt: TGTGCCAGCAGAACCCGGCCCCGGACAGGGGACACCGGGGAGCTGTTTTTT
abundance: NA; j_gene: TRBJ1-1; v_gene: TRBV27; d_gene: NA; CDR3aa: CASSFMGNTEAFF; CDR3nt: TGTGCCAGCAGTTTTATGGGGAACACTGAAGCTTTCTTT
abundance: NA; j_gene: TRBJ2-3; v_gene: TRBV11-2; d_gene: NA; CDR3aa: CASSLGVTDPTDTQYF; CDR3nt: TGTGCCAGCAGCTTAGGGGTCACGGACCCCACAGATACGCAGTATTTT
abundance: once; j_gene: TRBJ1-1; v_gene: TRBV28; d_gene: NA; CDR3aa: CASSLYTSTLNTEAFF; CDR3nt: TGTGCCAGCAGTTTATACACATCCACCCTGAACACTGAAGCTTTCTTT
abundance: NA; j_gene: TRBJ2-5; v_gene: TRBV7-9; d_gene: NA; CDR3aa: CASSLGAGEETQYF; CDR3nt: TGTGCCAGCAGCTTAGGGGCTGGGGAAGAGACCCAGTACTTC
abundance: NA; j_gene: TRBJ1-1; v_gene: TRBV9; d_gene: TRBD1; CDR3aa: CASRRTGENEAFF; CDR3nt: TGTGCCAGCAGAAGAACAGGGGAGAATGAAGCTTTCTTT
abundance: NA; j_gene: TRBJ1-5; v_gene: TRBV30; d_gene: TRBD1; CDR3aa: CAWSHRTGGGRQPQHF; CDR3nt: TGTGCCTGGAGCCATCGGACAGGGGGTGGTAGGCAGCCCCAGCATTTT
abundance: NA; j_gene: TRBJ2-2; v_gene: TRBV5-1; d_gene: NA; CDR3aa: CASSLGANTGELFF; CDR3nt: TGCGCCAGCAGTCTGGGGGCCAACACCGGGGAGCTGTTTTTT
abundance: few; j_gene: TRBJ1-1; v_gene: TRBV28; d_gene: NA; CDR3aa: CASRRLRAFF; CDR3nt: TGTGCCAGCAGGAGGTTAAGGGCTTTCTTT
abundance: NA; j_gene: TRBJ1-1; v_gene: TRBV14; d_gene: TRBD1; CDR3aa: CASGQGYKNTEAFF; CDR3nt: TGTGCCAGCGGACAGGGCTACAAGAACACTGAAGCTTTCTTT
abundance: NA; j_gene: TRBJ1-2; v_gene: TRBV7-9; d_gene: TRBD1; CDR3aa: CASSLNLQGAQGYTF; CDR3nt: TGTGCCAGCAGCTTGAACCTACAGGGGGCGCAGGGCTACACCTTC
abundance: NA; j_gene: TRBJ2-7; v_gene: TRBV9; d_gene: NA; CDR3aa: CASSDTGLGEQYF; CDR3nt: TGTGCCAGCAGCGACACAGGGCTCGGCGAGCAGTACTTC
abundance: NA; j_gene: TRBJ2-2; v_gene: TRBV10-3; d_gene: TRBD1; CDR3aa: CAISEDRAGTGELFF; CDR3nt: TGTGCCATCAGTGAGGACAGGGCGGGCACCGGGGAGCTGTTTTTT
abundance: NA; j_gene: TRBJ2-7; v_gene: TRBV29-1; d_gene: NA; CDR3aa: CSVSGSSYEQYF; CDR3nt: TGCAGCGTCTCCGGGAGCTCCTACGAGCAGTACTTC
abundance: NA; j_gene: TRBJ2-5; v_gene: TRBV5-1; d_gene: TRBD1; CDR3aa: CASSAADRGEETQYF; CDR3nt: TGCGCCAGCAGCGCGGCGGACAGGGGAGAAGAGACCCAGTACTTC
abundance: NA; j_gene: TRBJ2-7; v_gene: TRBV19; d_gene: NA; CDR3aa: CASSIGRAKFYEQYF; CDR3nt: TGTGCCAGTAGTATCGGAAGGGCAAAATTCTACGAGCAGTACTTC
abundance: NA; j_gene: TRBJ1-4; v_gene: TRBV6-4; d_gene: TRBD1; CDR3aa: CASSPQGAKGSHEKLFF; CDR3nt: TGTGCCAGCAGTCCACAGGGGGCGAAGGGTAGTCATGAAAAACTGTTTTTT
abundance: NA; j_gene: TRBJ2-7; v_gene: TRBV5-1; d_gene: TRBD1; CDR3aa: CASSFKTGGISYEQYF; CDR3nt: TGCGCCAGCAGCTTCAAAACAGGGGGCATCAGCTACGAGCAGTACTTC
abundance: NA; j_gene: TRBJ2-1; v_gene: TRBV10-3; d_gene: NA; CDR3aa: CAISEEDNEQFF; CDR3nt: TGTGCCATCTCCGAGGAGGACAATGAGCAGTTCTTC
abundance: NA; j_gene: TRBJ2-7; v_gene: TRBV4-1; d_gene: TRBD2; CDR3aa: CASSHGREAPYEQYF; CDR3nt: TGCGCCAGCAGCCACGGGCGGGAGGCACCCTACGAGCAGTACTTC
abundance: few; j_gene: TRBJ2-7; v_gene: TRBV7-9; d_gene: TRBD2; CDR3aa: CASSLESGARPYEQYF; CDR3nt: TGTGCCAGCAGCTTAGAAAGCGGGGCGCGGCCCTACGAGCAGTACTTC